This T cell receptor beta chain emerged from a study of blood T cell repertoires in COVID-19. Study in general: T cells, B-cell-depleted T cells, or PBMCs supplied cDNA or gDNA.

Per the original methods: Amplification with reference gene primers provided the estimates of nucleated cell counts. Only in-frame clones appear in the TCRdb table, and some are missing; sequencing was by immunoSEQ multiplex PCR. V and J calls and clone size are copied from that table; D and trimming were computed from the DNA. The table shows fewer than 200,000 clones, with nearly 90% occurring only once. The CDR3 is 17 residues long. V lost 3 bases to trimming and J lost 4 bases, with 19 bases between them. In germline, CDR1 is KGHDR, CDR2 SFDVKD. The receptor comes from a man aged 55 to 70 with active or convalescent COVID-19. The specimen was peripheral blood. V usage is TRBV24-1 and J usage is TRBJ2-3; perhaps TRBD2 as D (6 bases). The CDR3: CATSDPTGSPGADTQYF. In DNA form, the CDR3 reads TGTGCCACCAGTGATCCCACCGGGAGCCCGGGGGCAGATACGCAGTATTTT.